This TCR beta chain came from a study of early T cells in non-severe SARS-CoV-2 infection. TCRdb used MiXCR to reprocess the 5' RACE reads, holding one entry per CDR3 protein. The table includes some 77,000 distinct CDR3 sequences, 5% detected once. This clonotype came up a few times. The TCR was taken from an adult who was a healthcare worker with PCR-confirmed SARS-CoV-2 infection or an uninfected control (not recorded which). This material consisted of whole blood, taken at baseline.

CDR3 amino acids: CASSQEGLAVSTDTQYF. The CDR3 DNA sequence: TGCGCCAGCAGCCAAGAGGGACTAGCGGTGAGCACAGATACGCAGTATTTT. The chain couples TRBV4-1 to TRBJ2-3, with 11 bases that match TRBD2. The CDR3 runs 17 residues. Germline V gene lookup returns CDR1 MGHRA and CDR2 YSYEKL. J lost 0 bases, V lost 0 bases, and 2 bases had no gene match.